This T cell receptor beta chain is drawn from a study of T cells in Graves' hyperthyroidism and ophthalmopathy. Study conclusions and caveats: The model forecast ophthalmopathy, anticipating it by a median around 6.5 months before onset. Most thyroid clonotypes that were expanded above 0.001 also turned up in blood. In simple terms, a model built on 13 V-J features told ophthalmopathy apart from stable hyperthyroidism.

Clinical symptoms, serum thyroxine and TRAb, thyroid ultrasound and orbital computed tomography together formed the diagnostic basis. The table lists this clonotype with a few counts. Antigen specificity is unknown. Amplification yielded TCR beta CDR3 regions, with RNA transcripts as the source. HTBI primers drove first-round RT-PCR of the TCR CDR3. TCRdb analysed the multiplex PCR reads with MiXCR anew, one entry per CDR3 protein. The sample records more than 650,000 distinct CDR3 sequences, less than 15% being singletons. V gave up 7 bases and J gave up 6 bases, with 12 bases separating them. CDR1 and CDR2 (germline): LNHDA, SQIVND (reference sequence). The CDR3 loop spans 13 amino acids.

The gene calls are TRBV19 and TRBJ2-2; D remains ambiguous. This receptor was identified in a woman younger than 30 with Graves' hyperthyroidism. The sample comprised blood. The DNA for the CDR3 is TGTGCCAGTACCTTGACCTGGGCCGGGGAGCTGTTTTTT. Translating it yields CASTLTWAGELFF.